The next 3 T cell receptor beta chains were all read from a single sample in a study of naive and memory T cell subsets. Overall study results and limits: Especially in CD8 cells, naive repertoires contained a few larger clonotypes, possibly CD45RA-re-expressing memory cells.

An equimolar mix of two oligonucleotides served as the beta constant-region primer for TRBC1 and TRBC2. Four rounds of PCR amplified the ligated cDNA using nested alpha and beta constant-region primers plus SP2. TCRdb itself ran the UMI-ligation and nested PCR reads through MiXCR, one entry per CDR3 protein. Of around 83,000 distinct CDR3 sequences listed, about 10% are singletons. These receptors have no known antigen. Sequencing was done on a sample of naive CD4+ T cells from blood. These receptors were taken from a human donor in good health.

The table lists this clonotype with a few counts. V is TRBV29-1 and J is TRBJ2-1, with TRBD1 matching 11 bases. The CDR3 is 14 residues long. Germline lookup yields CDR1 SQVTM and CDR2 ANQGSEA. V was pared by 3 bases and J by 8 bases, with 6 bases of the junction left unmatched. CDR3 sequence: CSVDGTGGFDEQFF. The CDR3 nucleotides read TGCAGCGTTGATGGGACAGGGGGTTTCGATGAGCAGTTCTTC.

This clonotype was recorded many times. The chain uses TRBV10-3 and TRBJ2-1, with D possibly called TRBD1 or TRBD2 (5 bases each). V was shortened by 11 bases and J by 2 bases, with 19 bases between the two germline ends. The V gene's germline CDR1 is ENHRY and CDR2 SYGVKD. This CDR3 is built from 15 residues. CDR3 residues: CASWDAEEAYNEQFF. CDR3 coding DNA: TGTGCCTCCTGGGACGCAGAAGAGGCCTACAATGAGCAGTTCTTC.

The chain carries TRBV4-2 and TRBJ2-7, with a weak D call TRBD2 (6 bases). The CDR3 totals 14 residues. Trimming removed 3 bases from V and 4 bases from J, with 13 bases in between. Germline V lookup: CDR1 LGHNA, CDR2 YNFKEQ. The CDR3 here is CASSHGEARYEQYF. Written as DNA, the CDR3 is TGTGCCAGCAGCCACGGGGAGGCCCGTTACGAGCAGTACTTC.